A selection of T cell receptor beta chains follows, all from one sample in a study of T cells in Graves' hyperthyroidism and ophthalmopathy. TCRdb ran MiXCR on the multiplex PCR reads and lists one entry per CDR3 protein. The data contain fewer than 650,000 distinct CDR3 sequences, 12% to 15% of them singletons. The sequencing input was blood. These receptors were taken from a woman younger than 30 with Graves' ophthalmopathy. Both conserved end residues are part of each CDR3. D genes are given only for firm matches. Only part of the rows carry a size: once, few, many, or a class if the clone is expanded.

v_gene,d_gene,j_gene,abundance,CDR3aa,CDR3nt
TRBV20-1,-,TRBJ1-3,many,CSAREGGPGNTIYF,TGCAGTGCTAGAGAGGGGGGGCCTGGAAACACCATATATTTT
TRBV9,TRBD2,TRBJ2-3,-,CASSEQRGGNADTQYF,TGTGCCAGCAGCGAACAGCGGGGAGGTAACGCAGATACGCAGTATTTT
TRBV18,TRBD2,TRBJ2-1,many,CASSPYLAGGNNEQFF,TGTGCCAGCTCACCATACCTAGCGGGAGGAAACAATGAGCAGTTCTTC
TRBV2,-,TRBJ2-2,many,CASSEWFTGELFF,TGTGCCAGCAGTGAGTGGTTCACCGGGGAGCTGTTTTTT
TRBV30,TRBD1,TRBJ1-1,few,CAWRWTGNTEAFF,TGTGCCTGGAGATGGACAGGGAACACTGAAGCTTTCTTT
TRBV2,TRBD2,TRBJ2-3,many,CARGGGEHTDTQYF,TGTGCCCGCGGGGGTGGCGAACACACAGATACGCAGTATTTT
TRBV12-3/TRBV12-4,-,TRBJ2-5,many,CASGPPIYWIGETQYF,TGTGCCAGCGGGCCCCCCATTTATTGGATCGGAGAGACCCAGTACTTC
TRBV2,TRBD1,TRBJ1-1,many,CASTSPQGAMNTEAFF,TGTGCCAGCACCTCCCCCCAGGGGGCTATGAACACTGAAGCTTTCTTT
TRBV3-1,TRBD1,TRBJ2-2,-,CASSRFGTGATGELFF,TGTGCCAGCAGCCGCTTCGGGACAGGAGCCACCGGGGAGCTGTTTTTT
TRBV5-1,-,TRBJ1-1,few,CASSQRENTEAFF,TGCGCCAGCAGCCAGAGGGAAAACACTGAAGCTTTCTTT
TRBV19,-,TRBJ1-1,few,CASSIEGNTEAFF,TGTGCCAGTAGTATAGAAGGGAACACTGAAGCTTTCTTT
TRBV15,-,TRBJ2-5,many,CATSKGPFGETQYF,TGTGCCACCAGCAAGGGACCTTTCGGAGAGACCCAGTACTTC
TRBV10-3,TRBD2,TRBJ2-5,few,CAIRTSGRVVETQYF,TGTGCCATCAGGACTAGCGGGAGGGTGGTAGAGACCCAGTACTTC
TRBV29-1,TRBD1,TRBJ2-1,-,CSVVTGTIYNEQFF,TGCAGCGTTGTGACAGGGACCATTTACAATGAGCAGTTCTTC
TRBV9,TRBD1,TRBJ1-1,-,CASSEGQGPNTEAFF,TGTGCCAGCAGCGAGGGACAGGGGCCGAACACTGAAGCTTTCTTT
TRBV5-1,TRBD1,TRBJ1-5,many,CARPWDRVYSNQPQHF,TGCGCCAGACCCTGGGACAGGGTGTATAGCAATCAGCCCCAGCATTTT
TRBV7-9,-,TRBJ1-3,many,CASSLPNHGNTIYF,TGTGCCAGCAGCTTACCCAACCACGGAAACACCATATATTTT
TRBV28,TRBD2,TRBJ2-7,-,CASSPGLAGRAEQYF,TGTGCCAGCAGTCCGGGACTAGCGGGAAGGGCCGAGCAGTACTTC
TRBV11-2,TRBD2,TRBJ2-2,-,CAIKQAQSAGGVNTGELFF,TGTGCCATAAAACAGGCCCAATCGGCGGGAGGCGTGAACACCGGGGAGCTGTTTTTT
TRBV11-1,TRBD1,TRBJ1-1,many,CASSSGQGSATEAFF,TGTGCCAGCAGCTCGGGACAGGGGTCGGCCACTGAAGCTTTCTTT
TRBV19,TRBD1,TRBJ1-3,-,CATGTGSSGNTIYF,TGTGCCACTGGGACAGGTAGCTCTGGAAACACCATATATTTT
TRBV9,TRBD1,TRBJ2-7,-,CASSEGDRFPYEQYF,TGTGCCAGCAGCGAAGGGGACAGGTTTCCATACGAGCAGTACTTC
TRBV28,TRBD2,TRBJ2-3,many,CASGKPGLAGGGTDTQYF,TGTGCCAGCGGAAAACCGGGACTAGCGGGAGGGGGCACAGATACGCAGTATTTT
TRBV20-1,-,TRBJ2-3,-,CSALAESSTDTQYF,TGCAGTGCTCTCGCGGAGAGCAGCACAGATACGCAGTATTTT
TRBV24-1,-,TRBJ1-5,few,CATSRRTNQPQHF,TGTGCCACCAGTAGGCGTACCAATCAGCCCCAGCATTTT
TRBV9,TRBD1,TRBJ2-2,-,CASSPPGTGGAPGELFF,TGTGCCAGCAGCCCACCCGGGACAGGGGGCGCCCCCGGGGAGCTGTTTTTT
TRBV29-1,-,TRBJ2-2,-,CSVEGNTGELFF,TGCAGCGTTGAGGGGAACACCGGGGAGCTGTTTTTT
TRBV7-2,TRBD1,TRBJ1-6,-,CASRPTGEGSPLHF,TGTGCCAGCAGACCTACAGGGGAGGGATCACCCCTCCACTTT
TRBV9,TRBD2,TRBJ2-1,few,CASSPRLAGHYIDEQFF,TGTGCCAGCAGCCCCCGACTAGCGGGACACTATATCGATGAGCAGTTCTTC
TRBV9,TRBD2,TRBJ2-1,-,CASSVEREGQGNEQFF,TGTGCCAGCAGCGTTGAGCGGGAGGGACAAGGCAATGAGCAGTTCTTC
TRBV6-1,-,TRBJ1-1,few,CASSRGAWINGAFF,TGTGCCAGCAGCCGGGGGGCATGGATAAACGGGGCTTTCTTT
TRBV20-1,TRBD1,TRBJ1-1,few,CSARDGTGGNTEAFF,TGCAGTGCTAGAGATGGAACAGGGGGGAACACTGAAGCTTTCTTT
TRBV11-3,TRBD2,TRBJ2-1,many,CASSFAAGGPYNEQFF,TGTGCCAGCAGCTTCGCAGCGGGAGGGCCTTACAATGAGCAGTTCTTC
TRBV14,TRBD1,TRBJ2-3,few,CASSPGQSSSSSTDTQYF,TGTGCCAGCAGCCCGGGACAGTCATCTTCTTCTAGCACAGATACGCAGTATTTT
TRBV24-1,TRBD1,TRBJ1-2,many,CATSDTGDGYTF,TGTGCCACCAGTGACACAGGGGATGGCTACACCTTC
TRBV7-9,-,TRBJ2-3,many,CASSSGITDTQYF,TGTGCCAGCAGCTCAGGGATCACAGATACGCAGTATTTT
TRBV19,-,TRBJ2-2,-,CASSKSGHRHGGTGELFF,TGTGCCAGTAGTAAAAGCGGACACAGACATGGGGGCACCGGGGAGCTGTTTTTT